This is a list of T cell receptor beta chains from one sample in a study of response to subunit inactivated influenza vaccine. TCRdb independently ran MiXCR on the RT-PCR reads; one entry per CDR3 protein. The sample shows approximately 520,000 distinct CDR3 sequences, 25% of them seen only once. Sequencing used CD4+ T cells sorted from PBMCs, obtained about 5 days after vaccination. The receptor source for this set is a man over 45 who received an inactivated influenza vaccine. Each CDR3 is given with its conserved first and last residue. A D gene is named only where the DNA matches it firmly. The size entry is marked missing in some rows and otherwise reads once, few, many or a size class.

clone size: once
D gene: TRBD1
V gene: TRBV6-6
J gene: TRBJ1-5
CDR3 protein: CASRYRGGQPQHF
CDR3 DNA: TGTGCCAGCCGTTACAGGGGCGGGCAGCCCCAGCATTTT

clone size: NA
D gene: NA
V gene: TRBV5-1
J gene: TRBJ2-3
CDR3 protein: CASSLFSPADTQYF
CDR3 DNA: TGCGCCAGCAGCTTGTTTTCCCCAGCAGATACGCAGTATTTT

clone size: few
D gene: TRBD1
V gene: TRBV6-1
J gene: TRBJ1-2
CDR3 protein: CASSEGQGAMVYTF
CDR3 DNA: TGTGCCAGCAGTGAAGGTCAGGGGGCGATGGTATACACCTTC

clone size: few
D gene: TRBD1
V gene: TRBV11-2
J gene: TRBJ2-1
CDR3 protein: CASSLYRTGGEDEQFF
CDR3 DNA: TGTGCCAGCAGCTTATATAGGACAGGGGGCGAAGATGAGCAGTTCTTC

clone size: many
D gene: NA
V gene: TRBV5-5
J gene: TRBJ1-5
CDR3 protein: CASSRSPNQPQHF
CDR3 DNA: TGTGCCAGCAGCCGGTCCCCCAATCAGCCCCAGCATTTT

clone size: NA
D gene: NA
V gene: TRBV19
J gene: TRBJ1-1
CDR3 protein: CASSQSTEAFF
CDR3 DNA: TGTGCCAGTTCGCAGTCCACTGAAGCTTTCTTT

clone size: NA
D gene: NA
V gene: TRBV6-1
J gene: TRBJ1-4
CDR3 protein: CATRRGGGEKLFF
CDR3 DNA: TGTGCCACCCGGCGAGGGGGTGGGGAAAAACTGTTTTTT

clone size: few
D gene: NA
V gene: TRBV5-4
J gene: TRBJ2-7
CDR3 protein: CASSLGQARIMNEQYF
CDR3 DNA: TGTGCCAGCAGCTTGGGCCAGGCACGGATTATGAACGAGCAGTACTTC

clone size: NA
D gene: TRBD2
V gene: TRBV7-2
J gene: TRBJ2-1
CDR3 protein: CASRGLVLYNEQFF
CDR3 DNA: TGTGCCAGCAGGGGACTAGTGTTATACAATGAGCAGTTCTTC

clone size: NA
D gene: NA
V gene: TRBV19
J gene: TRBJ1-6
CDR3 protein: CASNDAGDNSPLHF
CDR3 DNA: TGTGCCAGTAACGACGCAGGGGATAATTCACCCCTCCACTTT

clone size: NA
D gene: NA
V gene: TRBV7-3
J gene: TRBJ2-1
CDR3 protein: CASSLMAGRTNEQFF
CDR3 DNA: TGTGCCAGCAGCTTAATGGCGGGTCGAACTAATGAGCAGTTCTTC

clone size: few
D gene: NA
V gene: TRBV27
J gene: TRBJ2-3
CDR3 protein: CASSRLGYQDTQYF
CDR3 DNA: TGTGCCAGCAGTAGGCTAGGATACCAAGATACGCAGTATTTT

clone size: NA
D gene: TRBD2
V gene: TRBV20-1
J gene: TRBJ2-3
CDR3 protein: CSARGASGLTDTQYF
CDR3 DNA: TGCAGTGCTAGAGGGGCTAGCGGACTCACAGATACGCAGTATTTT

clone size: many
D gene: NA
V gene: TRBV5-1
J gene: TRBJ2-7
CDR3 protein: CASSPGTVSYEQYF
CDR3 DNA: TGCGCCAGCAGCCCTGGGACGGTTTCCTACGAGCAGTACTTC

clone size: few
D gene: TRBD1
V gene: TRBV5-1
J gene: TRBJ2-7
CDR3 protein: CASSLRTGGEQYF
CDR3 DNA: TGCGCCAGCAGCTTGAGGACAGGGGGCGAGCAGTACTTC

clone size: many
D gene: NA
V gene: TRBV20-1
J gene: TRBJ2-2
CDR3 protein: CSAPDGELFF
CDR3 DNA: TGCAGTGCTCCGGATGGGGAGCTGTTTTTT

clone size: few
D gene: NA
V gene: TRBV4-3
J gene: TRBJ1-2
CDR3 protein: CASSQDGLLPGGYTF
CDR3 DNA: TGCGCCAGCAGCCAAGACGGGCTATTACCAGGTGGCTACACCTTC

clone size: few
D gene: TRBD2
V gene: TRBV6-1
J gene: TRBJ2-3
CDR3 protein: CASFDPGRGDTQYF
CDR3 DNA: TGTGCCAGCTTCGACCCAGGGAGGGGTGATACGCAGTATTTT

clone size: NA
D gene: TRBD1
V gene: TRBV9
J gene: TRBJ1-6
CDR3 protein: CASSPGTGGLGSPLHF
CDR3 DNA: TGTGCCAGCAGCCCCGGGACAGGGGGCTTGGGTTCACCCCTCCACTTT

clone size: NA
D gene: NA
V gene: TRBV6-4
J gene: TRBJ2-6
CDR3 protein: CAIPNGGSGANVLTF
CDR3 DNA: TGTGCCATACCTAACGGGGGTTCTGGGGCCAACGTCCTGACTTTC

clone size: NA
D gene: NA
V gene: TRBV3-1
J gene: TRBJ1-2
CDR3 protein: CASSHQVQGYNYGYTF
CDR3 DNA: TGTGCCAGCAGCCACCAAGTACAGGGTTACAACTATGGCTACACCTTC

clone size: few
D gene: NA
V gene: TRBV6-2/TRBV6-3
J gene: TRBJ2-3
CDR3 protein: CASSYLMTDTQYF
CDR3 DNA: TGTGCCAGCAGTTACCTGATGACAGATACGCAGTATTTT

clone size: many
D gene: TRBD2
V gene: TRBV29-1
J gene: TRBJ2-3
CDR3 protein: CSVAGGRGGDTQYF
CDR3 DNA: TGCAGCGTTGCTGGCGGGAGGGGGGGAGATACGCAGTATTTT

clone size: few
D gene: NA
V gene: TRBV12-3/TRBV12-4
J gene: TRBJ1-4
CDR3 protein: CASSANIGTNEKLFF
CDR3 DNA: TGTGCCAGCAGTGCTAACATAGGAACTAATGAAAAACTGTTTTTT

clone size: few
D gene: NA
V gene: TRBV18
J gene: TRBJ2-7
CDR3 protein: CASSPGLIYEQYF
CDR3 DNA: TGTGCCAGCTCACCAGGACTGATATACGAGCAGTACTTC

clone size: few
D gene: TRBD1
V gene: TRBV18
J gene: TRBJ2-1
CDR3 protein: CASSPPRDSVGEQFF
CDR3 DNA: TGTGCCAGCTCACCACCCCGGGACAGCGTGGGTGAGCAGTTCTTC

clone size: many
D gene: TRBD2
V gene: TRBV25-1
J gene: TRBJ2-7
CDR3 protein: CAVRASGSYEQYF
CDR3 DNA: TGTGCCGTACGGGCTAGCGGATCCTACGAGCAGTACTTC

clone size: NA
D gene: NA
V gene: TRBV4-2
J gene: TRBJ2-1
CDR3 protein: CASSHALTLSSYNEQFF
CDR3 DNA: TGTGCCAGCAGCCATGCCCTGACTCTGAGCTCCTACAATGAGCAGTTCTTC

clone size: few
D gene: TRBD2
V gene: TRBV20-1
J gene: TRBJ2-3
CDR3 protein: CSARPAGGFKMDTQYF
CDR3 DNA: TGCAGTGCTAGACCAGCGGGGGGGTTTAAAATGGATACGCAGTATTTT

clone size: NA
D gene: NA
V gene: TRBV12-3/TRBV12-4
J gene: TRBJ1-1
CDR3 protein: CASRGGGTEAFF
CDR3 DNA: TGTGCCAGCAGAGGTGGGGGCACTGAAGCTTTCTTT

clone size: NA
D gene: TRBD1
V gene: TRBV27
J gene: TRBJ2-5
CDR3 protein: CASSSNRGVTETQYF
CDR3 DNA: TGTGCCAGCAGTTCGAACAGGGGGGTCACTGAGACCCAGTACTTC

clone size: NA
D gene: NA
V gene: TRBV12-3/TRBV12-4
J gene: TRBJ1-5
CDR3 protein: CASSLISGQNQPQHF
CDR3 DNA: TGTGCCAGCAGTTTAATTTCAGGCCAAAATCAGCCCCAGCATTTT

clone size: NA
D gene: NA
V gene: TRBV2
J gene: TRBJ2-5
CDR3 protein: CASTEGRGPQETQYF
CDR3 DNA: TGTGCCAGCACTGAAGGTCGGGGTCCCCAAGAGACCCAGTACTTC

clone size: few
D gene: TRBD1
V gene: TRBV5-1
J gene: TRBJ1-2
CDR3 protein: CASSAGQGLGVGYTF
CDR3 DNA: TGCGCCAGCAGCGCCGGACAGGGCCTGGGTGTGGGCTACACCTTC

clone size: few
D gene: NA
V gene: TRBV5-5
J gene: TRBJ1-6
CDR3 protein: CASSPDAGNNSPLHF
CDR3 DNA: TGTGCCAGCAGCCCTGACGCGGGGAATAATTCACCCCTCCACTTT